The rows below give T cell receptor beta chains drawn from one sample of a study of T cell clonotyping in hematopoietic cell transplantation. Measured with immunoSEQ multiplex PCR; TCRdb has only the in-frame clones, and not every one. Among roughly 13,000 clones, 94% were seen once, and the ten largest hold 4% to 5.5%. This sample comprised PBMCs, obtained 30 days after allogeneic stem cell transplant. The receptor set was obtained from a male patient aged 55 to 69 who had an allogeneic stem cell transplant from an unrelated donor, so the T cells may come from the graft donor. Some clones in this sample may be carry-over from other donors' samples. Each CDR3 is given with its conserved first and last residue. Fields, in order: J gene, D gene, V gene, clone size, CDR3 DNA, CDR3 protein. The D gene is left open where the match is weak. Size is omitted from some rows. Given values are once, few, many or a class for expanded clones.

TRBJ1-6	TRBD1	TRBV7-9	NA	TGTGCCAGCAGCTTAGGACAGGGCGAATCACCCCTCCACTTT	CASSLGQGESPLHF
TRBJ1-4	TRBD1	TRBV6-5	NA	TGTGCCAGCAGTTACCTCAGGGGGCTTAATGAAAAACTGTTTTTT	CASSYLRGLNEKLFF
TRBJ2-7	NA	TRBV6-5	NA	TGTGCCAGCAGGGGGGATGGGGGCAGGACCTACGAGCAGTACTTC	CASRGDGGRTYEQYF
TRBJ1-1	TRBD1	TRBV6-6	NA	TGTGCCAGCAGTCCTAATACAGGGGGCGGCGGCACTGAAGCTTTCTTT	CASSPNTGGGGTEAFF
TRBJ2-7	NA	TRBV7-2	NA	TGTGCCAGCAGCTTAAGGTCAGGGTGGGGAGACGAGCAGTACTTC	CASSLRSGWGDEQYF
TRBJ1-1	TRBD1	TRBV2	NA	TGTGCCAGCAGCTTACAGGGGGCGCGGTCCACTGAAGCTTTCTTT	CASSLQGARSTEAFF
TRBJ1-2	NA	TRBV9	NA	TGTGCCAGCAGCGTAGATAGGGGGAGGAGTGGCTACACCTTC	CASSVDRGRSGYTF
TRBJ2-1	TRBD2	TRBV19	NA	TGTGCCAGTAGTATAGTGGCCCTAGCGGGCAATGAGCAGTTCTTC	CASSIVALAGNEQFF
TRBJ1-1	NA	TRBV6-1	NA	TGTGCCAGCAGTGAAGATGGGGGGAGCATGAACACTGAAGCTTTCTTT	CASSEDGGSMNTEAFF
TRBJ2-5	NA	TRBV5-1	NA	TGCGCCAGCAGCTTAAGTCAGGGGGGAGAGACCCAGTACTTC	CASSLSQGGETQYF
TRBJ1-5	NA	TRBV7-9	medium-sized	TGTGCCAGCAGCCGGGGGACCTACAATCAGCCCCAGCATTTT	CASSRGTYNQPQHF
TRBJ2-2	NA	TRBV6-6	NA	TGTGCCAGCAGTTTAAAATTGAACACCGGGGAGCTGTTTTTT	CASSLKLNTGELFF
TRBJ1-2	NA	TRBV7-2	NA	TGTGCCAGCAGCTTAGCCATAGACTATGGCTACACCTTC	CASSLAIDYGYTF
TRBJ1-1	NA	TRBV2	NA	TGTGCCAGCAGTGATACGTTGAACACTGAAGCTTTCTTT	CASSDTLNTEAFF
TRBJ1-6	NA	TRBV25-1	large	TGTGCCAGCAGTGAACTCGGGAATTCACCCCTCCACTTT	CASSELGNSPLHF
TRBJ1-5	NA	TRBV19	NA	TGTGCCAGTAGTATAAGGGTAGATAGCAATCAGCCCCAGCATTTT	CASSIRVDSNQPQHF
TRBJ2-3	TRBD2	TRBV15	NA	TGTGCCACCAGCAACGCGGGGGGCACAGATACGCAGTATTTT	CATSNAGGTDTQYF
TRBJ2-7	NA	TRBV15	NA	TGTGCCACCAGCAGAGACACTCACGAGCAGTACTTC	CATSRDTHEQYF
TRBJ1-3	NA	TRBV9	NA	TGTGCCAGCAGCAAGGTGGAAGGACTCTCTGGAAACACCATATATTTT	CASSKVEGLSGNTIYF
TRBJ2-7	NA	TRBV18	NA	TGTGCCAGCTCACCACGGGGGACCGCCTGGACCTACGAGCAGTACTTC	CASSPRGTAWTYEQYF
TRBJ2-7	NA	TRBV18	NA	TGTGCCAGCTCACCCGAAATGGTCGAGCAGTACTTC	CASSPEMVEQYF
TRBJ1-5	NA	TRBV7-9	NA	TGTGCCAGCAGCTCAACCCGGCAGGGAGACGGTCAGCCCCAGCATTTT	CASSSTRQGDGQPQHF
TRBJ1-6	NA	TRBV13	NA	TGTGCCAGCACCGACAGCGGCAATTCACCCCTCCACTTT	CASTDSGNSPLHF
TRBJ1-1	NA	TRBV19	NA	TGTGCCAGTAGTATAGCCGGCACTGAAGCTTTCTTT	CASSIAGTEAFF
TRBJ2-3	TRBD2	TRBV7-2	NA	TGTGCCAGCAGCATAGACGGCGGGGGGTCGTTCCGGGATACGCAGTATTTT	CASSIDGGGSFRDTQYF
TRBJ1-1	NA	TRBV10-3	NA	TGTGCCATCAGTAAAAGGGAGGGGACGTCTGAAGCTTTCTTT	CAISKREGTSEAFF